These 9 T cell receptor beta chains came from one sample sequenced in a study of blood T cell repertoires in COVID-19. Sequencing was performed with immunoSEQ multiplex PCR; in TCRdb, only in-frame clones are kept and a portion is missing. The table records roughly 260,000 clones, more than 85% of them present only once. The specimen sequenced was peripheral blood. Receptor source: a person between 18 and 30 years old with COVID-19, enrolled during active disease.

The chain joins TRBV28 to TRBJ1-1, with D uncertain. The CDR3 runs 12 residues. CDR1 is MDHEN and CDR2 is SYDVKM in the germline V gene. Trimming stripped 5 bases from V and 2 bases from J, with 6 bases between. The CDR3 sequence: CASSRTNTEAFF. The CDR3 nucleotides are TGTGCCAGCAGTCGGACTAACACTGAAGCTTTCTTT.

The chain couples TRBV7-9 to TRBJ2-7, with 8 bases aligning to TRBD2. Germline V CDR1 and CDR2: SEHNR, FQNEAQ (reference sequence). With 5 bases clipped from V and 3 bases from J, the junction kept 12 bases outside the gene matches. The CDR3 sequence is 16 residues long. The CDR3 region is CASSPTGGNTFYEQYF. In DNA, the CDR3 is TGTGCCAGCAGCCCTACGGGGGGGAACACGTTCTACGAGCAGTACTTC.

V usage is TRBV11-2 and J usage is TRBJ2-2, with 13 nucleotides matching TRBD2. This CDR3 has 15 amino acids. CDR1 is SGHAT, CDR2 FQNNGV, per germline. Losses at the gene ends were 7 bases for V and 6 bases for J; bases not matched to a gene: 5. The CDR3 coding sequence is TGTGCCAGCAACCGACTAGCGGGAGGCGCCGGGGAGCTGTTTTTT. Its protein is CASNRLAGGAGELFF.

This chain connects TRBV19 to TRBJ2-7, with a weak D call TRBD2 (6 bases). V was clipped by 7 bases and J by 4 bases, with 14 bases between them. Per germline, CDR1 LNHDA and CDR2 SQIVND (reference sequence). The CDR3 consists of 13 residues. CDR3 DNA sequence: TGTGCCAGTACGGGCGGGACTGCTTACGAGCAGTACTTC. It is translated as CASTGGTAYEQYF.

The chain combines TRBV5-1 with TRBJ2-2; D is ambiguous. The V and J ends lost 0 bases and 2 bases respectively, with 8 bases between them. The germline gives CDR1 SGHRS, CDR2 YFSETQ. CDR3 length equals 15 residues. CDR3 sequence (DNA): TGCGCCAGCAGCTTGGGCCAGGTCAACACCGGGGAGCTGTTTTTT. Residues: CASSLGQVNTGELFF. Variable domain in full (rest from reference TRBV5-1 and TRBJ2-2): KAGVTQTPRYLIKTRGQQVTLSCSPISGHRSVSWYQQTPGQGLQFLFEYFSETQRNKGNFPGRFSGRQFSNSRSEMNVSTLELGDSALYLCASSLGQVNTGELFFGEGSRLTVL.

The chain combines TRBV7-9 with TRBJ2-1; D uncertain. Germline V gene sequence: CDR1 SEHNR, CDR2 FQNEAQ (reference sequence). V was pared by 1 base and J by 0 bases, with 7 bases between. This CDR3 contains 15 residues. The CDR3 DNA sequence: TGTGCCAGCAGCTTAGGCTGGAGCTCCTACAATGAGCAGTTCTTC. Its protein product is CASSLGWSSYNEQFF.

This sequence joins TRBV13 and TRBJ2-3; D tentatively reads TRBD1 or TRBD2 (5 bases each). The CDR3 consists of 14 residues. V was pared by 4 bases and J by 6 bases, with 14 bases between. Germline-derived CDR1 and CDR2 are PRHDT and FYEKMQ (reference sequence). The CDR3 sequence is CASSSGSPPDTQYF. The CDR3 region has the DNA TGTGCCAGCAGCTCAGGGAGTCCCCCGGATACGCAGTATTTT.

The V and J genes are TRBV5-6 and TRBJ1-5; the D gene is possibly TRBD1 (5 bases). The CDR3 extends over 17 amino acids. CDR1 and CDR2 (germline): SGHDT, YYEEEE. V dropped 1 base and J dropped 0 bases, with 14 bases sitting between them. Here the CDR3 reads CASSLYLGGHSNQPQHF. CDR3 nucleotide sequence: TGTGCCAGCAGCTTGTATTTAGGCGGACATAGCAATCAGCCCCAGCATTTT.

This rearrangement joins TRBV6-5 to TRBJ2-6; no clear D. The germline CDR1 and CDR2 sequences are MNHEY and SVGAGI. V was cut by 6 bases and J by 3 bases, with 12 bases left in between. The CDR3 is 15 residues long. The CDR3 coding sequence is TGTGCCAGCAGCTCCCCCTGGAGTGGGGCCAACGTCCTGACTTTC. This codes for CASSSPWSGANVLTF.